This passage covers 2 T cell receptor beta chains from one sample sequenced in a study of blood T cell repertoires in COVID-19. Repertoires were generated with immunoSEQ multiplex PCR, while TCRdb's copy carries only in-frame clones and drops some. The data contain around 91,000 clones, under 85% of them singletons. The sample taken for sequencing was peripheral blood. These receptors came from a human donor in a cohort sampled during active COVID-19.

This sequence joins TRBV5-6 and TRBJ1-3; D is ambiguous. Germline V gives CDR1 SGHDT, CDR2 YYEEEE. The CDR3 runs to 16 residues. V lost 0 bases, J lost 9 bases, and 19 bases lay in between. CDR3 DNA sequence: TGTGCCAGCAGCTTGGCTGCGGCCGCTCTAGGTGGCACCATATATTTT. It specifies CASSLAAAALGGTIYF.

This clone appeared a single time. The rearrangement uses TRBV5-1 and TRBJ2-1; a weak D match, TRBD2 (6 bases). Per the germline V gene, CDR1 is SGHRS and CDR2 is YFSETQ. The CDR3 has 12 amino acids. V was pared by 7 bases and J by 8 bases, with 13 bases between. CDR3 sequence (DNA): TGCGCCAGCTCTCTCCCGGGAGATGAGCAGTTCTTC. Translation gives CASSLPGDEQFF. Complete variable domain (other parts from reference TRBV5-1 and TRBJ2-1): KAGVTQTPRYLIKTRGQQVTLSCSPISGHRSVSWYQQTPGQGLQFLFEYFSETQRNKGNFPGRFSGRQFSNSRSEMNVSTLELGDSALYLCASSLPGDEQFFGPGTRLTVL.